Listed here are 9 T cell receptor beta chains from one sample, sequenced in a study of OX40 agonist ivuxolimab in advanced cancers. Assay used: immunoSEQ multiplex PCR; TCRdb lists only in-frame clones, some missing. The profile shows 70,000 to 80,000 clones, about 85% of them singletons. Sequenced material: CD4+ or CD8+ T cells sorted from blood, taken in a trial of the OX40 agonist ivuxolimab. The source of these receptors is an adult with an advanced solid tumor such as melanoma, head and neck, liver or kidney cancer.

The chain links TRBV6-5 to TRBJ1-2; a weak D match, TRBD1 (6 bases). CDR1 MNHEY and CDR2 SVGAGI come from the germline V gene. The germline V and J ends were trimmed by 5 bases and 4 bases, with 14 bases remaining between them. This CDR3 has 14 residues. In DNA, the CDR3 is TGTGCCAGCAGTGCCTCCAGGGGTCGCTATGGCTACACCTTC. Translated: CASSASRGRYGYTF.

This sequence joins TRBV6-5 and TRBJ2-7; maybe TRBD2 (5 bases). Germline-derived CDR1 and CDR2 are MNHEY and SVGAGI. The germline V and J ends were trimmed by 8 bases and 1 base, with 6 bases remaining between them. The CDR3 is 11 residues long. The CDR3 nucleotides read TGTGCCAGCGGGGAGTCCTACGAGCAGTACTTC. Amino acid sequence: CASGESYEQYF.

The gene calls are TRBV18 and TRBJ1-1, with 11 bases matching TRBD1. This CDR3 has 15 amino acids. With 3 bases clipped from V and 5 bases from J, the junction kept 5 bases outside the gene matches. Germline-derived CDR1 and CDR2 are KGHSH and LQKENI. The DNA of the CDR3 is TGTGCCAGCTCACCCCGGACAGGGGGCGCGACTGAAGCTTTCTTT. This gives the protein CASSPRTGGATEAFF.

The chain combines TRBV19 with TRBJ1-5; 9 bases match TRBD1. Losses at the gene ends were 8 bases for V and 5 bases for J; bases not matched to a gene: 4. Germline values: CDR1 LNHDA, CDR2 SQIVND (reference sequence). CDR3 length: 13 residues. In DNA, the CDR3 is TGTGCCAGTTCGGACAGGGGAGATCAGCCCCAGCATTTT. It is translated as CASSDRGDQPQHF.

This chain connects TRBV5-4 to TRBJ2-5; perhaps TRBD1 as D (6 bases). Trimming left V 5 bases short and J 2 bases short, with 16 bases between. Germline assignment: CDR1 SGHNT and CDR2 YYREEE (reference sequence). This CDR3 contains 15 residues. The CDR3 bases are TGTGCCAGCAGTACTCAGGGGCTGCAACAAGAGACCCAGTACTTC. Translation gives CASSTQGLQQETQYF.

V is TRBV29-1 and J is TRBJ1-2; 7 positions match TRBD1. V trimming: 7 bases; J trimming: 0 bases; junction bases outside the gene matches: 8. The CDR3 consists of 14 residues. CDR1 SQVTM and CDR2 ANQGSEA come from the germline V gene. The CDR3 protein is CSAGDREANYGYTF. For the CDR3, the DNA is TGCAGCGCCGGAGACAGGGAGGCTAACTATGGCTACACCTTC.

The V gene is TRBV28, the J gene TRBJ2-7; D gene ambiguous. The CDR3 is made up of 13 amino acids. V gave up 3 bases and J gave up 2 bases, with 8 bases separating them. Germline V gene sequence: CDR1 MDHEN, CDR2 SYDVKM. The CDR3, as DNA: TGTGCCAGCAGTTTGTTAGGGCCCTACGAGCAGTACTTC. It is translated as CASSLLGPYEQYF.

This clone was counted only a few times. The CDR3 protein is CASSLGAGGTDTQYF. The CDR3 DNA reads TGTGCCAGCAGTTTAGGAGCGGGAGGGACAGATACGCAGTATTTT. The chain combines TRBV27 with TRBJ2-3, with 10 positions matching TRBD2. Losses at the gene ends were 2 bases for V and 3 bases for J; bases not matched to a gene: 2. The CDR3 has 15 amino acids. Per germline, CDR1 MNHEY and CDR2 SMNVEV (reference sequence).

This clone showed up just once. The V and J genes are TRBV12-5 and TRBJ2-3, with a weak D call TRBD1 (6 bases). The CDR3 covers 13 residues. Germline CDR1 is LGHNT and CDR2 is FRNRAP. Trimming left V 7 bases short and J 2 bases short, with 10 bases between. CDR3 sequence: CASARDTTDTQYF. As DNA, the CDR3 is TGTGCTAGTGCCCGGGACACCACAGATACGCAGTATTTT.